The clone carrying this TCR beta chain appeared a few times. The antigen is not known. The source of the sample is a study of naive and memory T cell subsets. The CDR3 runs 13 residues. The V and J ends lost 0 bases and 5 bases respectively, with 8 bases between them. Germline lookup yields CDR1 MNHEY and CDR2 SMNVEV (reference sequence). An equimolar mix of two oligonucleotides served as the beta constant-region primer for TRBC1 and TRBC2. TCRdb passed the UMI-ligation and nested PCR reads through MiXCR, listing each CDR3 protein once. This table holds 150,000 or so distinct CDR3 sequences, 17% found once. Study conclusions and caveats: Clonotypes are single alpha or beta chains, not paired receptors.

Material: naive CD4+ T cells from blood. The clonotype comes from a human donor in good health. The chain employs TRBV27 and TRBJ2-7; TRBD2 might be the D (6 bases). The CDR3 DNA reads as TGTGCCAGCAGTTTATCGGGGGGAAACGAGCAGTACTTC. Protein: CASSLSGGNEQYF.